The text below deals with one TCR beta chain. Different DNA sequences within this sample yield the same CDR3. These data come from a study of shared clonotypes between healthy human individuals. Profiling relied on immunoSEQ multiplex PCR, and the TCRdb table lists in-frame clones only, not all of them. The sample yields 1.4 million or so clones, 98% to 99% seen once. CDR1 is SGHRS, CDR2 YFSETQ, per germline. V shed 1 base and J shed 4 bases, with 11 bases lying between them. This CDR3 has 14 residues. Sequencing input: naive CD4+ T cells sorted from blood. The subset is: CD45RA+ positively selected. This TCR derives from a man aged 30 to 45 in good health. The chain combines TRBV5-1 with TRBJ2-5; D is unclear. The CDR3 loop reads CASSLSGSGETQYF. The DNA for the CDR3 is TGCGCCAGCAGCTTGAGTGGTAGTGGAGAGACCCAGTACTTC. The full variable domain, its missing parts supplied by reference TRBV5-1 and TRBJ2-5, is KAGVTQTPRYLIKTRGQQVTLSCSPISGHRSVSWYQQTPGQGLQFLFEYFSETQRNKGNFPGRFSGRQFSNSRSEMNVSTLELGDSALYLCASSLSGSGETQYFGPGTRLLVL.